This TCR beta chain was profiled in a study of beta chain features in type 1 diabetes. Across the whole study: The number of sorted cells examined across all samples was approximately 100 million. Points from the study as a whole: Diminished insertions and augmented deletions at VDJ junctions characterized type 1 diabetes patients. An over-representation of cells with high TCR expression could result from cDNA sequencing.

Sorted cells reached over 95% purity in every population. Between the trimmed V and J ends, which lost 0 bases and 1 base, there was a span of 8 bases. CDR3 length: 14 amino acids. The germline CDR1 and CDR2 sequences are SGHRS and YFSETQ. The entirety of the isolated RNA underwent reverse transcription, so expressed TCRB transcripts were sequenced. The data were produced by immunoSEQ multiplex PCR, yet TCRdb's version contains in-frame clones alone and is incomplete. There are fewer than 500,000 clones in the sample; around 13% occur only once, and under 0.04% lies in the top ten. Points on this clone: As yet, its antigen is unknown.

The chain has TRBV5-1 and TRBJ2-7; D uncertain. The sequenced sample was naive CD4+ T cells from blood. The origin of this receptor is a young man in good health. The CDR3 region has the DNA TGCGCCAGCAGCTTGGGTCCGGGTTCCTACGAGCAGTACTTC. It encodes CASSLGPGSYEQYF.